These 8 T cell receptor beta chains were all obtained from the same sample, sequenced in a study of metastatic and nonmetastatic thyroid tumors. Each patient came to thyroid surgery without any prior treatment (of any kind). TCRdb reanalyzed the PCR reads with MiXCR. The sample has tens of thousands of clones, 20% to 25% seen once. The specimen sequenced was adjacent normal tissue. The receptors were gathered from a female donor with papillary thyroid cancer or a benign thyroid nodule (not recorded which). Some clones in this sample may be carry-over from other donors' samples.

This clone qualifies as medium-sized (0.01 to 0.1%). The genes are TRBV6-2 or TRBV6-3 and TRBJ2-7; 11 positions agree with TRBD2. The CDR3 is made up of 15 amino acids. V lost 0 bases to trimming and J lost 6 bases; unmatched junction nucleotides: 4. Per the germline V gene, CDR1 is MNHEY and CDR2 is SVGEGT. The CDR3 protein is CASSYSKLAGGEQYF. CDR3 in DNA: TGTGCCAGCAGTTACTCGAAGCTAGCGGGAGGCGAGCAGTACTTC.

The table lists this clone with many counts. The CDR3 loop reads CASSTDWAGGMDEQFF. The CDR3 DNA is TGTGCCAGCAGTACCGATTGGGCGGGAGGGATGGATGAGCAGTTCTTC. The chain carries TRBV12-3 or TRBV12-4 and TRBJ2-1, with 9 bases that match TRBD2. This CDR3 spans 16 amino acids. V was pared by 5 bases and J by 8 bases, with 13 bases of the junction left unmatched.

In this sample, this clone is medium-sized. The rearrangement joins TRBV6-1 to TRBJ1-1, with D possibly being TRBD1 (6 bases). Germline loops: CDR1 MNHNS, CDR2 SASEGT. V was shortened by 11 bases and J by 0 bases, with 10 bases between the two germline ends. The CDR3 covers 12 residues. The CDR3 DNA reads TGTGCCGTCAGGGGCCTGAACACTGAAGCTTTCTTT. Protein: CAVRGLNTEAFF.

This clone was recorded at least ten times. The V and J genes are TRBV28 and TRBJ2-1; 9 positions agree with TRBD2. This CDR3 has 15 amino acids. V shed 7 bases, J shed 6 bases, and the junction held 10 bases outside the gene matches. Per the germline V gene, CDR1 is MDHEN and CDR2 is SYDVKM. CDR3 bases: TGTGCCAGCACCGCAGGGCGGGGGGGGGGCAATGAGCAGTTCTTC. This encodes CASTAGRGGGNEQFF. Full variable domain (outside the CDR3, taken from reference TRBV28 and TRBJ2-1): DVKVTQSSRYLVKRTGEKVFLECVQDMDHENMFWYRQDPGLGLRLIYFSYDVKMKEKGDIPEGYSVSREKKERFSLILESASTNQTSMYLCASTAGRGGGNEQFFGPGTRLTVL.

Details on this clone: Its ends do not fully match the called genes, so a read error is possible. The chain is built from TRBV11-1 and TRBJ2-7, with TRBD1 as a possible D gene (5 bases). CDR1 and CDR2 (germline): SGHAT, FQDESV (reference sequence). The CDR3 runs to 17 residues. CDR3 sequence (DNA): TGTGCCAACAGCTCCACCCGTCAGCAGGGTCTCTCCTACGAGCAGTACTTC. Protein sequence: CANSSTRQQGLSYEQYF.

This clone came up many times. The J gene is TRBJ1-1, the V gene TRBV4-1, with D hard to call. CDR3 length equals 16 residues. Germline CDR1 is MGHRA and CDR2 is YSYEKL. V lost 1 base and J lost 1, with 13 bases in between. CDR3 DNA sequence: TGCGCCAGCAGCCAAGTCATCGGAAGGTGGAACACTGAAGCTTTCTTT. The encoded protein is CASSQVIGRWNTEAFF.

This clone has at least ten counts. The gene calls are TRBV5-1 and TRBJ2-7, with 11 bases identical to TRBD2. V lost 5 bases, J lost 0 bases, and 4 bases stayed unmatched. The CDR3 spans 15 residues. CDR1 is SGHRS, CDR2 YFSETQ, per germline. CDR3 sequence reads: CASRGGLADSYEQYF. The CDR3 nucleotides are TGCGCCAGCAGAGGGGGACTAGCGGACTCCTACGAGCAGTACTTC.

The CDR3 is CSAPQVWAYGYTF. CDR3 in DNA: TGCAGTGCCCCACAGGTTTGGGCCTATGGCTACACCTTC. The chain has TRBV20-1 and TRBJ1-2, with TRBD1 as a possible D gene (5 bases). CDR3 length: 13 residues. Per the germline V gene, CDR1 is DFQATT and CDR2 is SNEGSKA (reference sequence). V lost 6 bases and J 4 bases, leaving 15 bases between the germline ends.